The present entry profiles one T cell receptor (beta chain) with its context. Its antigen target is currently unknown. The input lacks base qualities; no much larger clone sits a single base away. The entry originates in a study of T cells in localized non-small cell lung cancer (TCRdb year 2020). Concerning the study at large: Comparing tumors with uninvolved tumor-adjacent lungs, the study looked at the T cell repertoires of roughly 250 patients with early-stage NSCLC. NSCLC patients had a mean age of roughly 66 years, and around 130 were male and nearly 110 female. The cohort comprised roughly 220 treatment-naïve NSCLC patients with resected, localized lung tumors.

At diagnosis, tumor, uninvolved tumor-adjacent lung and peripheral blood were collected and then preserved as a mix of FFPE and fresh-frozen material. For TCR repertoire profiling, blood samples were analyzed as peripheral blood mononuclear cells. Summary of the overall study and its limitations: Longer overall survival was associated with higher T cell density in blood, whereas shorter survival was associated with higher clonality in adjacent lung. Because multi-region tumor sequencing was not performed, intratumor heterogeneity could not be ruled out. Uninvolved tumor-adjacent lung showed the highest T cell clonality, higher than tumor, which suggests more focused antigenic responses in the uninvolved tumor-adjacent lung. Because the study design was exploratory, TCR variables were selected using unadjusted p-values without false-discovery rate correction. A median of around 50 of the top 100 tumor clones turned up in the paired uninvolved adjacent lung, and under 30 of those clones also ranked among the top 100 of that same adjacent lung.

TCR beta CDR3 regions were sequenced from DNA using the immunoSEQ Assay. Under the source paper's analysis protocol: T cell density was computed as TCR beta template counts normalized to usable DNA estimated by amplifying housekeeping genes. Using the preseqR package, richness was estimated by extrapolating to 120,000 templates for tissue samples and 400,000 templates for PBMC samples. Clonality was calculated as one minus Pielou's evenness. Tissue-enriched TCRs were identified by differential abundance testing using productive amino-acid clonotypes, minimum total count 5 and alpha 0.1. Repertoire overlap between compartments was quantified with the Jaccard Index and Morisita Overlap Index. GLIPH grouped TCR beta CDR3s together with public tetramer-defined viral CDR3s, and a viral motif had to include at least three viral sequences and show V-gene enrichment. TCRdb retrieved this table from immuneACCESS and kept in-frame rearrangements only. Not all clones are present; in checked studies, unresolved V genes account for under half, and no reason is known for the remainder. V, J and clone size reflect that table, while D and trimming were determined from the DNA. Present in this sample are about 130,000 clones, 80% to 90% of which were seen just once. Over 1.5% of the sample comes from the top ten.

This specimen was peripheral blood, taken before any cancer treatment. The clonotype originates from a female donor over 55 with stage I lung adenocarcinoma.

The DNA is as follows: TGTGCCAGCAGCATAGGCCTAGCGGGAGGTATGTCCTACAATGAGCAGTTCTTC. This gives the protein CASSIGLAGGMSYNEQFF. The receptor chain draws on TRBV7-2 and TRBJ2-1; TRBD2 lines up with 11 middle nucleotides. After removal of 5 bases from V and 1 base from J, the junction retains 10 bases not matched to a gene. Per the germline V gene, SGHTA is the CDR1 and FQGNSA is the CDR2. Taken from cysteine to phenylalanine, the CDR3 has 18 residues. The sequence is cut down to CDR3 DNA, 54 bases in frame from base 1.